This entry features one T cell receptor beta chain sequence. Its antigen is unknown. This record comes from a study of radiation and T cells in renal cell carcinoma. Study-wide findings and caveats: In blood, top tumor clones expanded by 2 weeks, shrinking by 4.

The time point is: blood 4 weeks post-SBRT, at nephrectomy. Described treatment: 15 Gy SBRT to primary tumor, nephrectomy 4 weeks later. Nephrectomy followed 15 Gy stereotactic body radiation by 4 weeks. Clear cell pathology was present in this patient's renal cell carcinoma. Clones were read by immunoSEQ multiplex PCR, and TCRdb kept only the in-frame ones, dropping some. The profile shows approximately 150,000 clones, less than 90% of them singletons. The germline V gene has CDR1 MNHNY and CDR2 SVGAGI (reference sequence). Trimming cost V 7 bases and J 3 bases, with 10 bases left between them. The CDR3 sequence is 12 residues long.

This clonotype originated in a woman between 50 and 59 years old with renal cell carcinoma. V and J are TRBV6-6 and TRBJ2-7, with D unclear. The sample in question was blood, obtained from a patient whose treatment included radiotherapy and nephrectomy. The CDR3 DNA follows: TGTGCCAGCAAAAGTTACCTCTACGAGCAGTACTTC. Protein sequence: CASKSYLYEQYF.